These 27 T cell receptor beta chains came from one sample sequenced in a study of blood T cell repertoires in COVID-19. Clones were sequenced by immunoSEQ multiplex PCR, and TCRdb holds only the in-frame ones, with some missing. In the table there are about 69,000 clones, 75% to 80% of which are singletons. What was sequenced was peripheral blood. The source of these receptors is a human donor in a cohort sampled during active COVID-19.

The chain uses TRBV28 and TRBJ1-5, with D perhaps TRBD1 (6 bases). There are 14 residues in the CDR3. V lost 8 bases and J 7 bases, leaving 18 bases between the germline ends. Germline V gives CDR1 MDHEN, CDR2 SYDVKM. The CDR3 here is CASVKQGRGQPQHF. The DNA of the CDR3 is TGTGCCAGCGTTAAACAGGGAAGGGGCCAGCCCCAGCATTTT. The full variable domain, in which reference TRBV28 and TRBJ1-5 provide the parts outside the CDR3, is DVKVTQSSRYLVKRTGEKVFLECVQDMDHENMFWYRQDPGLGLRLIYFSYDVKMKEKGDIPEGYSVSREKKERFSLILESASTNQTSMYLCASVKQGRGQPQHFGDGTRLSIL.

The chain links TRBV30 to TRBJ2-6; D gene unclear. This CDR3 spans 13 amino acids. Germline-derived CDR1 and CDR2 are GTSNPN and SVGIG (reference sequence). V dropped 4 bases and J dropped 3 bases, with 7 bases sitting between them. The CDR3 spells CAWTRIGANVLTF. The CDR3 nucleotides read TGTGCCTGGACCAGGATTGGGGCCAACGTCCTGACTTTC.

V and J are TRBV5-1 and TRBJ2-1; TRBD2 matches at 7 bases. With V trimmed by 0 bases and J by 4 bases, 7 bases remained unmatched. This CDR3 comprises 16 residues. The germline V gene encodes CDR1 SGHRS and CDR2 YFSETQ. CDR3 nucleotide sequence: TGCGCCAGCAGCTTGGAAGGTAGCGGGTATTACAATGAGCAGTTCTTC. Encoded protein: CASSLEGSGYYNEQFF.

This sequence joins TRBV2 and TRBJ1-1; the D gene is possibly TRBD1 (5 bases). Germline CDR1 SNHLY, CDR2 FYNNEI. The V gene lost 1 base and the J gene lost 5 bases, with 14 bases spanning the gap. CDR3 length equals 15 residues. CDR3 coding DNA: TGTGCCAGCAGTGAAGAGGGGCGAAGTCAGACTGAAGCTTTCTTT. It encodes CASSEEGRSQTEAFF.

V and J are TRBV18 and TRBJ2-7; TRBD2 matches at 9 bases. Germline V gene lookup returns CDR1 KGHSH and CDR2 LQKENI. This CDR3 is 17 amino acids long. With 1 base clipped from V and 5 bases from J, the junction kept 12 bases outside the gene matches. The CDR3 loop is CASSPQLSSGAGHEQYF. As DNA, the CDR3 is TGTGCCAGCTCACCACAACTCTCTAGCGGGGCGGGCCACGAGCAGTACTTC.

This chain connects TRBV7-9 to TRBJ2-7, with 8 bases identical to TRBD1. The germline CDR1 and CDR2 sequences are SEHNR and FQNEAQ (reference sequence). The CDR3 totals 15 residues. The junction had 4 bases not matched to a gene; V was cut back by 3 bases and J by 0 bases. The CDR3, as DNA: TGTGCCAGCAGCTTTACAGGGGGGAGCTCCTACGAGCAGTACTTC. Protein: CASSFTGGSSYEQYF.

The chain couples TRBV7-9 to TRBJ1-1; 7 nucleotides align to TRBD1. The CDR3 is 14 residues long. Trimming at V came to 5 bases and at J to 6 bases, leaving 9 bases not matched to a gene. Germline assignment: CDR1 SEHNR and CDR2 FQNEAQ (reference sequence). The CDR3 loop reads CASSIRQGMAEAFF. The CDR3 region has the DNA TGTGCCAGCAGCATCCGACAGGGTATGGCTGAAGCTTTCTTT.

The chain couples TRBV6-4 to TRBJ2-2, with D possibly matching TRBD1 (6 bases). Deletions cut 4 bases from V and 2 bases from J, with 11 bases between. CDR1 is MRHNA and CDR2 is SNTAGT in the germline V gene. The CDR3 length is 15 residues. The chain's CDR3 is CASSAGDGNTGELFF. The CDR3 bases are TGTGCCAGCAGTGCAGGGGACGGAAACACCGGGGAGCTGTTTTTT.

The chain uses TRBV5-1 and TRBJ2-3; 14 nucleotides line up with TRBD2. The CDR3 contains 18 residues. Germline V lookup: CDR1 SGHRS, CDR2 YFSETQ. The ends lost 3 bases at V and 3 bases at J; junction bases unmatched: 9. CDR3 coding DNA: TGCGCCAGCAGCTCAACCGGGACTAGCGGGAGCTTGACAGATACGCAGTATTTT. It translates to CASSSTGTSGSLTDTQYF.

The chain has TRBV14 and TRBJ2-3; D is possibly TRBD2 (5 bases). V was trimmed by 2 bases and J by 0 bases, leaving 21 bases between them. The germline CDR1 and CDR2 sequences are SGHDN and FVKESK. This CDR3 contains 19 residues. CDR3: CASSQRASAATTSTDTQYF. Written as DNA, the CDR3 is TGTGCCAGCAGCCAACGGGCGTCGGCGGCGACTACTAGCACAGATACGCAGTATTTT.

This chain links TRBV5-4 with TRBJ1-3; 8 bases are shared with TRBD1. Looked up from germline, CDR1 is SGHNT and CDR2 is YYREEE (reference sequence). The CDR3 contains 15 residues. V was clipped by 1 base and J by 4 bases; unmatched bases: 4. CDR3 loop: CASSLRDRTGNTIYF. CDR3 sequence (DNA): TGTGCCAGCAGCTTGAGGGACAGGACCGGAAACACCATATATTTT.

This chain links TRBV3-1 (or the pseudogene TRBV3-2) with TRBJ2-5, with TRBD2 identical over 10 bases. Trimming cost V 4 bases and J 2 bases; bases outside gene matches: 7. The CDR3 sequence is 16 residues long. CDR1 is LGHDT and CDR2 is YNNKEL in the germline V gene (reference sequence). In nucleotides, the CDR3 is TGTGCCAGCAGCCCCTTAGCGGGAGGACTTCAAGAGACCCAGTACTTC. Residues: CASSPLAGGLQETQYF.

The rearrangement links TRBV5-4 to TRBJ2-5; 8 bases agree with TRBD2. The CDR3 loop spans 16 amino acids. Germline V gene data show CDR1 as SGHNT and CDR2 as YYREEE (reference sequence). V trimming: 2 bases; J trimming: 4 bases; junction bases outside the gene matches: 10. The CDR3 spells CASSLMTGGAAETQYF. The CDR3 DNA is TGTGCCAGCAGCTTAATGACCGGGGGGGCCGCAGAGACCCAGTACTTC.

This sequence joins TRBV24-1 and TRBJ2-7; D possibly corresponds to TRBD1 (5 bases). Per the germline V gene, CDR1 is KGHDR and CDR2 is SFDVKD. The CDR3 length is 17 residues. The ends were cut back, 3 bases at V and 2 bases at J, with 19 bases in the middle. CDR3 DNA sequence: TGTGCCACCAGTGATCCGAAAAACGCAGGGAAAGCCTACGAGCAGTACTTC. Translating it yields CATSDPKNAGKAYEQYF.

V gene TRBV24-1 combines with J gene TRBJ1-4, with TRBD1 matching 10 bases. Germline V gene lookup returns CDR1 KGHDR and CDR2 SFDVKD. V lost 4 bases, J lost 0 bases, and 4 bases stayed unmatched. The length of the CDR3 is 17 residues. The CDR3 loop is CATSDGTGDSTNEKLFF. CDR3 nucleotide sequence: TGTGCCACCAGTGACGGGACAGGGGACTCAACTAATGAAAAACTGTTTTTT.

V gene TRBV15 combines with J gene TRBJ2-1; possible D gene TRBD2, 5 bases. Germline V gene data show CDR1 as LNHNV and CDR2 as YYDKDF (reference sequence). V was clipped by 0 bases and J by 4 bases, with 10 bases between them. The CDR3 has 15 residues. The CDR3 loop reads CATSRDRGKYNEQFF. Written as DNA, the CDR3 is TGTGCCACCAGCAGAGATCGAGGGAAATACAATGAGCAGTTCTTC.

The rearrangement links TRBV3-1 (or the pseudogene TRBV3-2) to TRBJ2-1; TRBD2 agrees at 9 bases. The CDR3 extends over 16 amino acids. CDR1 and CDR2 (germline): LGHDT, YNNKEL (reference sequence). Trimming removed 6 bases from V and 0 bases from J; junction bases left unmatched: 6. CDR3 sequence reads: CASRPGLASSYNEQFF. Here the CDR3 DNA reads TGTGCCAGCAGACCCGGACTAGCGAGCTCCTACAATGAGCAGTTCTTC.

The gene calls are TRBV6-4 and TRBJ2-3, with 8 bases lining up with TRBD2. Germline V gene data show CDR1 as MRHNA and CDR2 as SNTAGT. The CDR3 spans 15 residues. Trimming took 1 base from V and 1 from J; bases not matched to a gene: 1. The CDR3 region has the DNA TGTGCCAGCAGTGACTTCGGGGGGGGCACAGATACGCAGTATTTT. Protein: CASSDFGGGTDTQYF.

This clone has a handful of counts. V gene TRBV6-5 combines with J gene TRBJ1-5; 7 bases are a match to TRBD1. The germline V gene encodes CDR1 MNHEY and CDR2 SVGAGI. The junction had 6 bases not matched to a gene; V was cut back by 6 bases and J by 7 bases. This CDR3 comprises 13 residues. The CDR3 region is CASRRQGSQPQHF. CDR3 sequence (DNA): TGTGCCAGCAGGAGACAGGGATCGCAGCCCCAGCATTTT.

This clone was seen only a few times. This chain links TRBV11-2 with TRBJ2-3, with a tentative D call TRBD2 (6 bases). Trimming left V 5 bases short and J 2 bases short, with 8 bases between. Germline CDR1 reads SGHAT; CDR2 reads FQNNGV. The CDR3 is 13 residues long. CDR3 residues: CASSRGYTDTQYF. As DNA, the CDR3 is TGTGCCAGCAGCCGGGGGTACACAGATACGCAGTATTTT.

The rearrangement links TRBV29-1 to TRBJ2-1; maybe TRBD1 (5 bases). Trimming left V 7 bases short and J 0 bases short, with 10 bases between. CDR1 and CDR2 (germline): SQVTM, ANQGSEA. The CDR3 totals 13 residues. The CDR3 DNA is TGCAGCGCGCGACAGAGCTCCTACAATGAGCAGTTCTTC. It is translated as CSARQSSYNEQFF.

The chain couples TRBV5-1 to TRBJ2-2; no clear D gene. Germline values: CDR1 SGHRS, CDR2 YFSETQ. V was clipped by 6 bases and J by 3 bases, with 9 bases between them. The CDR3 is made up of 13 amino acids. CDR3 protein: CASTWSDTGELFF. Here the CDR3 DNA reads TGCGCCAGCACCTGGAGCGACACCGGGGAGCTGTTTTTT.

The chain couples TRBV24-1 to TRBJ2-2; 8 bases are shared with TRBD1. CDR1 is KGHDR and CDR2 is SFDVKD in the germline V gene. Losses at the gene ends were 8 bases for V and 4 bases for J; bases not matched to a gene: 5. The CDR3 contains 14 residues. The CDR3 region is CATTGGGSTGELFF. The CDR3 DNA reads TGTGCCACCACAGGGGGCGGCTCCACCGGGGAGCTGTTTTTT.

The chain links TRBV11-2 to TRBJ2-1; tentatively, D is TRBD2 (6 bases). V was trimmed by 0 bases and J by 0 bases, leaving 6 bases between them. Per the germline V gene, CDR1 is SGHAT and CDR2 is FQNNGV. This CDR3 has 15 amino acids. CDR3 region: CASSLDGSSYNEQFF. The CDR3, as DNA: TGTGCCAGCAGCTTAGACGGGAGCTCCTACAATGAGCAGTTCTTC.

The gene calls are TRBV10-3 and TRBJ1-1; the D gene is possibly TRBD1 (6 bases). V lost 3 bases and J lost 1, with 9 bases in between. This CDR3 contains 14 residues. Germline loops: CDR1 ENHRY, CDR2 SYGVKD. The CDR3 DNA reads TGTGCCATCAGTGAAAGGGACACGAACACTGAAGCTTTCTTT. Translated: CAISERDTNTEAFF.

The chain combines TRBV3-1 (or the pseudogene TRBV3-2) with TRBJ2-1; tentative D call: TRBD1 (6 bases). From germline, CDR1 is LGHDT and CDR2 YNNKEL (reference sequence). The CDR3 consists of 14 residues. V lost 1 base to trimming and J lost 3 bases, with 7 bases between them. The CDR3 is CASSQVGGYNEQFF. CDR3 DNA sequence: TGTGCCAGCAGCCAAGTAGGGGGCTACAATGAGCAGTTCTTC.

The chain recombines TRBV9 with TRBJ1-3, with 8 bases aligning to TRBD1. This CDR3 contains 16 residues. The germline V gene encodes CDR1 SGDLS and CDR2 YYNGEE. J lost 0 bases, V lost 4 bases, and 6 bases had no gene match. The CDR3, as DNA: TGTGCCAGCAGCCTTAACGACAGGGGCTCTGGAAACACCATATATTTT. This sequence encodes CASSLNDRGSGNTIYF.